A single sample is the source of the 13 T cell receptor beta chains below, sequenced in a study of T cells in Graves' hyperthyroidism and ophthalmopathy. Researchers amplified the TCR beta CDR3 regions from RNA transcripts. TCR CDR3 regions were first amplified by RT-PCR with HTBI primers. TCRdb reprocessed the multiplex PCR reads with MiXCR, giving one entry per CDR3 protein. Among 800,000 or so distinct CDR3 sequences, more than 30% were seen once, and the ten largest hold over 8%. Material for sequencing was blood. The origin of the receptors is a man aged 18 to 35 with Graves' hyperthyroidism.

As for this clonotype: Its ends do not fully match the called genes, so a read error is possible. The V gene is TRBV10-3, the J gene TRBJ2-7; D is unclear. Per the germline V gene, CDR1 is ENHRY and CDR2 is SYGVKD. This CDR3 comprises 16 residues. The CDR3 region has the DNA TGTGCCAGCAGTTACGTTCTCCCTAGAAGCTTGGGCGAGCAGTACTTC. Translation: CASSYVLPRSLGEQYF.

The chain recombines TRBV9 with TRBJ1-1, with D possibly TRBD1 on 6 matching bases. The germline V gene encodes CDR1 SGDLS and CDR2 YYNGEE. The CDR3 has 12 amino acids. Trimming took off 4 bases at V and 10 bases at J, with 14 bases between the two ends. For the CDR3, the DNA is TGTGCCAGCAGCCAGGGGATTGGAGGAGCTTTCTTT. The encoded protein is CASSQGIGGAFF.

The rearrangement joins TRBV29-1 to TRBJ1-2; D call uncertain. V was trimmed by 8 bases and J by 2 bases, leaving 12 bases between them. Looked up from germline, CDR1 is SQVTM and CDR2 is ANQGSEA. There are 12 residues in the CDR3. The CDR3 DNA reads as TGCAGCTTCCGACTGAGCAACTATGGCTACACCTTC. It encodes CSFRLSNYGYTF.

This sequence joins TRBV10-3 and TRBJ1-2, with 7 nucleotides matching TRBD1. There are 14 residues in the CDR3. Germline loops: CDR1 ENHRY, CDR2 SYGVKD. V lost 10 bases and J lost 4; bases outside the gene matches: 12. CDR3 protein: CASGEVTGFYGYTF. In DNA, the CDR3 is TGTGCCAGCGGCGAGGTGACAGGGTTCTATGGCTACACCTTC.

This chain links TRBV7-2 with TRBJ1-4; 10 bases are shared with TRBD1. The germline CDR1 and CDR2 sequences are SGHTA and FQGNSA. CDR3 length equals 14 residues. The V segment lost 3 bases and the J segment 5 bases; nucleotides outside the gene matches: 0. The CDR3 bases are TGTGCCAGCAGCTTGGACAGGGGGAATGAAAAACTGTTTTTT. It is translated as CASSLDRGNEKLFF.

This clonotype was found many times. V gene TRBV10-3 combines with J gene TRBJ1-1, with D possibly TRBD1 on 5 matching bases. V lost 11 bases and J lost 1, with 17 bases in between. Germline CDR1 is ENHRY and CDR2 is SYGVKD. This CDR3 is built from 14 residues. The CDR3: CAVGQGSRNTEAFF. The CDR3 DNA sequence: TGTGCCGTAGGACAAGGGTCAAGGAACACTGAAGCTTTCTTT.

The chain links TRBV7-9 to TRBJ1-5; possibly TRBD1 for D (5 bases). Between the trimmed V and J ends, which lost 3 bases and 3 bases, there was a span of 15 bases. The CDR3 is 16 amino acids. Germline V lookup: CDR1 SEHNR, CDR2 FQNEAQ (reference sequence). Written as DNA, the CDR3 is TGTGCCAGCAGCTTGGGGCAGGGCAGAGACAATCAGCCCCAGCATTTT. This translates into CASSLGQGRDNQPQHF.

This clonotype turned up a few times. The chain employs TRBV10-3 and TRBJ1-2; D unclear. From germline, CDR1 is ENHRY and CDR2 SYGVKD. The CDR3 has 14 residues. Trimming cost V 0 bases and J 6 bases, with 11 bases left between them. CDR3 coding DNA: TGTGCCATCAGTGAGTCTGGCCAGGAGGATGGCTACACCTTC. It codes for CAISESGQEDGYTF.

As regards this clonotype: A much larger clone sits a single nucleotide away, making a read error possible. The CDR3 loop is CTSSFDRGHQPQHF. CDR3 nucleotide sequence: TGTACCAGCAGCTTTGACAGGGGACATCAGCCCCAGCATTTT. This rearrangement joins TRBV7-2 to TRBJ1-5, with TRBD1 matching over 8 bases. This CDR3 has 14 residues. In germline, CDR1 is SGHTA, CDR2 FQGNSA. V was clipped by 3 bases and J by 5 bases; unmatched bases: 3.

This sequence joins TRBV29-1 and TRBJ1-6, with 9 bases that match TRBD1. The CDR3 extends over 13 amino acids. The V segment lost 6 bases and the J segment 10 bases; nucleotides outside the gene matches: 7. Germline V lookup: CDR1 SQVTM, CDR2 ANQGSEA. This CDR3 reads CSVMDRGESPLHF. In nucleotides, the CDR3 is TGCAGCGTCATGGACAGGGGTGAATCACCCCTCCACTTT.

This clonotype came up many times. This chain connects TRBV5-8 to TRBJ1-2; D remains ambiguous. The ends were cut back, 1 base at V and 6 bases at J, with 13 bases in the middle. Germline CDR1 reads SGHTS; CDR2 reads YDEGEE. The length of the CDR3 is 14 residues. CDR3 sequence reads: CASSLRVPDHGYTF. CDR3 coding DNA: TGTGCCAGCAGCTTGCGGGTCCCCGATCATGGCTACACCTTC.

This clonotype was seen many times. One junction end disagrees with the germline gene, perhaps due to a read error. The chain is built from TRBV6-6 and TRBJ1-2, with D tentatively TRBD1 (5 bases). The CDR3 extends over 10 amino acids. The germline V gene has CDR1 MNHNY and CDR2 SVGAGI (reference sequence). The DNA for the CDR3 is TGTGCCACAGCCGGGACGGGGCCCATCTTC. Translation gives CATAGTGPIF.

The count of this clonotype is one. CDR3 loop: CASRQGGTQYF. The CDR3 region has the DNA TGCGCCAGCAGACAGGGCGGGACCCAGTACTTC. This rearrangement joins TRBV10-2 to TRBJ2-5; D is perhaps TRBD1 (6 bases). This CDR3 is 11 amino acids long. Germline CDR1 WSHSY, CDR2 SAAADI. V shed 6 bases and J shed 7 bases, with 9 bases lying between them.